This TCR beta chain stems from a study of cytomegalovirus exposure and HLA in healthy donors. Study-level findings and limits: TCR beta V segments were, for the most part, productive about 87% or about 30% of the time in an earlier analysis. A few of the chains that were CMV-associated were confirmed in vitro to be specific for CMV antigens. About 180 TCR beta chains were listed as cytomegalovirus-associated.

Amplification used 60 Vbeta primers and 13 Jbeta primers. Using immunoSEQ multiplex PCR, the repertoire was profiled, and TCRdb retains in-frame clones only, with some absent. The sample consists of about 190,000 clones, about 81% of them appearing once. Donors sampled were nominally healthy, though unrecorded immune exposures were likely. As for this clone: Its antigen is unidentified. Distinct nucleotide sequences in the sample also encode this CDR3.

Trimming took 2 bases from V and 1 from J, leaving 8 bases between them. The CDR3 covers 14 residues. CDR1 is KGHSH and CDR2 is LQKENI in the germline V gene. The chain joins TRBV18 to TRBJ1-1; D gene ambiguous. The sequence derives from a woman aged 18-30 years in good health and CMV-seronegative. Input material: PBMCs. For the CDR3, the DNA is TGTGCCAGCTCACCATCAGACTCGAACACTGAAGCTTTCTTT. Translation gives CASSPSDSNTEAFF.